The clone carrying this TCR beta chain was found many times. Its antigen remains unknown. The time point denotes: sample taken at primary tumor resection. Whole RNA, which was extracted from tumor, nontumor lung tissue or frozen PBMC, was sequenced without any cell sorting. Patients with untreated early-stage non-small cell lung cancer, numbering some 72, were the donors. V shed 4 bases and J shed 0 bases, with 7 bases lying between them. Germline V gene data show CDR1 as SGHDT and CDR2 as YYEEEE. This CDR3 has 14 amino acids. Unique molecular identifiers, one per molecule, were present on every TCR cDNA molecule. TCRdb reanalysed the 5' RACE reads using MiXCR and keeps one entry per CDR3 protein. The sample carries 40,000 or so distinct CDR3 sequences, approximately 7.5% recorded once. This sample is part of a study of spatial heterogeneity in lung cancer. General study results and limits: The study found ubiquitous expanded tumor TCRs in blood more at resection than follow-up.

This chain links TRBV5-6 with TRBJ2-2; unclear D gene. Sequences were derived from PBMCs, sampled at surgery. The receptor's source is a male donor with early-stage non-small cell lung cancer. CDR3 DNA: TGTGCCAGCAGCCGTCGTTCGAACACCGGGGAGCTGTTTTTT. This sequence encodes CASSRRSNTGELFF. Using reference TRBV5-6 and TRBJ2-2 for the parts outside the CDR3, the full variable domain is DAGVTQSPTHLIKTRGQQVTLRCSPKSGHDTVSWYQQALGQGPQFIFQYYEEEERQRGNFPDRFSGHQFPNYSSELNVNALLLGDSALYLCASSRRSNTGELFFGEGSRLTVL.